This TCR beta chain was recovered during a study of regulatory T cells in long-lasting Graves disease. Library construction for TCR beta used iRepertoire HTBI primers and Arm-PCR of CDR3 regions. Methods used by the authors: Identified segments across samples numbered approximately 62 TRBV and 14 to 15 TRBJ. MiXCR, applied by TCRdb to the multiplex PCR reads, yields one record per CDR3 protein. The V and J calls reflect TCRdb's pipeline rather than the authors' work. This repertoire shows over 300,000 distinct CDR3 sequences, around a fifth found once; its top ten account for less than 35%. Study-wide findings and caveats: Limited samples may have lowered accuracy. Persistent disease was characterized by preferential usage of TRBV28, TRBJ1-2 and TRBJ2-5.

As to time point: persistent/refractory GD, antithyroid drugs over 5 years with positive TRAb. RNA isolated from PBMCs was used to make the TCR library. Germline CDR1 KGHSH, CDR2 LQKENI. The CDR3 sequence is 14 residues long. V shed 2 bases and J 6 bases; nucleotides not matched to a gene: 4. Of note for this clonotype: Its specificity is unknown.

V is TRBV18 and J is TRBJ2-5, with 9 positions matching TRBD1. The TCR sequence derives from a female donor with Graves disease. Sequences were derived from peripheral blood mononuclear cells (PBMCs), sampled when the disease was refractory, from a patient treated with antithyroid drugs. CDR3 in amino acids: CASSPGQGSKTQYF. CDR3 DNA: TGTGCCAGCTCACCAGGACAGGGGAGTAAGACCCAGTACTTC.